Shown below are 6 T cell receptor beta chains from a single sample sequenced in a study of early T cells in non-severe SARS-CoV-2 infection. TCRdb re-analysed the 5' RACE reads in MiXCR, keeping a single row per CDR3 protein. The sample has tens of thousands of distinct CDR3 sequences, 5% to 6.5% seen once. Sequences were obtained from whole blood. The receptor set was obtained from an adult who was a healthcare worker with PCR-confirmed SARS-CoV-2 infection or an uninfected control (not recorded which).

The J gene is TRBJ1-4, the V gene TRBV7-8; no definite D call. Germline V gives CDR1 SGHVS, CDR2 FQNEAQ. The CDR3 runs 16 residues. Deletions cut 2 bases from V and 10 bases from J, with 20 bases between. CDR3 residues: CASSLSVKDLRRKLFF. In DNA, the CDR3 is TGTGCCAGCAGCTTATCTGTGAAGGACTTGAGGAGAAAACTGTTTTTT.

This clonotype was seen repeatedly, ten times or more. The genes are TRBV7-9 and TRBJ2-7; TRBD2 aligns across 10 bases. Looked up from germline, CDR1 is SEHNR and CDR2 is FQNEAQ (reference sequence). The J segment lost 6 bases and the V segment lost 8 bases, leaving 10 bases of the junction unmatched. The CDR3 is 14 amino acids. In nucleotides, the CDR3 is TGTGCCAGCGCAATTGAGCTAGCGGGAGTCGAGCAGTACTTC. The encoded protein is CASAIELAGVEQYF. Full variable domain (rest looked up from reference TRBV7-9 and TRBJ2-7): DTGVSQNPRHKITKRGQNVTFRCDPISEHNRLYWYRQTLGQGPEFLTYFQNEAQLEKSRLLSDRFSAERPKGSFSTLEIQRTEQGDSAMYLCASAIELAGVEQYFGPGTRLTVT.

In its sample, this clonotype was seen many times. The chain uses TRBV7-3 and TRBJ2-1; the match to TRBD1 covers 12 bases. Unmatched junction bases numbered 7, after V lost 6 bases and J lost 7 bases. CDR1 is SGHTA and CDR2 is FQGTGA in the germline V gene. The CDR3 is made up of 15 amino acids. CDR3 coding DNA: TGTGCCAGCAGTTCGGGACAGGGGGCGCGTAATGAGCAGTTCTTC. It yields the protein CASSSGQGARNEQFF.

At least ten counts were recorded for this clonotype. The chain combines TRBV30 with TRBJ2-1, with TRBD1 as a possible D gene (5 bases). V was trimmed by 5 bases and J by 10 bases, leaving 12 bases between them. The CDR3 runs 11 residues. Germline lookup yields CDR1 GTSNPN and CDR2 SVGIG (reference sequence). CDR3 sequence: CAWGQNEEQFF. For the CDR3, the DNA is TGTGCCTGGGGACAAAACGAGGAGCAGTTCTTC. Variable domain in full (rest from reference TRBV30 and TRBJ2-1): SQTIHQWPATLVQPVGSPLSLECTVEGTSNPNLYWYRQAAGRGLQLLFYSVGIGQISSEVPQNLSASRPQDRQFILSSKKLLLSDSGFYLCAWGQNEEQFFGPGTRLTVL.

This clonotype was counted between two and nine times. This rearrangement joins TRBV11-1 to TRBJ1-1; D might be TRBD1 (5 bases). The CDR3 spans 15 residues. The V end was cut by 6 bases, the J end by 5 bases, with 19 bases between. Germline CDR1 SGHAT, CDR2 FQDESV (reference sequence). The CDR3 nucleotides read TGTGCCAGCAGTTCACAGCCTGGCGGGGGAACTGAAGCTTTCTTT. Amino acids: CASSSQPGGGTEAFF.

A word on this clonotype: Being one base from a much bigger clone, this may be a read error. This sequence joins TRBV11-2 and TRBJ2-2; no clear D gene. CDR3 length: 15 amino acids. Trimming pared 5 bases from V and 5 bases from J, leaving 15 bases between. The germline CDR1 and CDR2 sequences are SGHAT and FQNNGV. CDR3 in amino acids: CASSPEQSRTGELFF. CDR3 sequence (DNA): TGTGCCAGCAGCCCGGAACAGAGTAGGACCGGGGAGCTGTTTTTT.